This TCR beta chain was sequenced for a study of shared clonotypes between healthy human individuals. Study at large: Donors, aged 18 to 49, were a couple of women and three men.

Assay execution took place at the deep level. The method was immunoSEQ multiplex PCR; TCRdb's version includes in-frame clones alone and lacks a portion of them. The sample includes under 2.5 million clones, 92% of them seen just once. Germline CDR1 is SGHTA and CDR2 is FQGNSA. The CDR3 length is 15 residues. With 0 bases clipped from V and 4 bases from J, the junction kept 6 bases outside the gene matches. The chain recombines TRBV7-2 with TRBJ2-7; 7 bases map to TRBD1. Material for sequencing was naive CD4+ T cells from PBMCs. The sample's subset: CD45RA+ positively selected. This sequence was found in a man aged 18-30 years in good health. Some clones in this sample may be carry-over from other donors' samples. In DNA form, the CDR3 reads TGTGCCAGCAGCTTAGCCGGGACAGAGATTTACGAGCAGTACTTC. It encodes CASSLAGTEIYEQYF.